This T cell receptor beta chain was sequenced for a study of cytomegalovirus exposure and HLA in healthy donors. Study details: Findings of an earlier analysis included 117 million unique TCR beta sequences from 200 million or so T cells.

PCR was performed using 60 Vbeta and 13 Jbeta primers. Some clones are missing from TCRdb's copy, which holds only in-frame ones; the method was immunoSEQ multiplex PCR. Here the sample spans some 130,000 clones, around 79% being singletons. The germline CDR1 and CDR2 sequences are LNHDA and SQIVND (reference sequence). This CDR3 region has 13 residues. V lost 7 bases, J lost 6 bases, and 7 bases stayed unmatched. The chain couples TRBV19 to TRBJ1-2, with 8 bases aligning to TRBD1. Sequenced input: PBMCs. This clonotype was sampled from a man aged 18 to 35 in good health and CMV-seronegative. CDR3 nucleotides: TGTGCCAGTAAACAGGGACAGGCCGATGGCTACACCTTC. This codes for CASKQGQADGYTF.